This T cell receptor beta chain was sequenced for a study of shared clonotypes between healthy human individuals. Study as a whole: Serving as donors were a couple of women and a few men, whose ages spanned 18 to 49.

In the case of this clone: This CDR3 is also generated by other DNA sequences in the sample.

Germline V lookup: CDR1 SQVTM, CDR2 ANQGSEA. The V and J ends lost 3 bases and 1 base respectively, with 3 bases between them. The CDR3 length is 11 residues. Each PCR replicate from the sorted subsets contained 200 to 250 ng DNA, which is about 30,000 T cell genomes. Clones were read by immunoSEQ multiplex PCR, and TCRdb kept only the in-frame ones, dropping some. The table includes about 800,000 clones, 96% detected once. Only CD45RO-negative cells positively selected for CCR7 counted as naive CD8 cells, so terminally differentiated effector memory CD45RA+ cells were excluded. The chain is built from TRBV29-1 and TRBJ1-1; D unclear. The sequence was collected from a man between 25 and 39 years old in good health. What was sequenced was naive CD8+ T cells sorted from blood. CDR3 nucleotide sequence: TGCAGCGTTGACAAGAACACTGAAGCTTTCTTT. This translates into CSVDKNTEAFF.